The 31 T cell receptor beta chains given below trace back to one sample, sequenced in a study of cytomegalovirus exposure and HLA in healthy donors. This PCR relied on a set of 60 Vbeta primers and 13 Jbeta primers. Sequencing was performed with immunoSEQ multiplex PCR; in TCRdb, only in-frame clones are kept and a portion is missing. Here the sample spans around 63,000 clones, around 85% being singletons. Sample: PBMCs. Receptor source: a woman in her twenties or thirties in good health and CMV-seronegative.

The chain is built from TRBV9 and TRBJ1-1; 8 nucleotides line up with TRBD1. The J segment lost 2 bases and the V segment lost 5 bases, leaving 11 bases of the junction unmatched. There are 16 residues in the CDR3. Per the germline V gene, CDR1 is SGDLS and CDR2 is YYNGEE. The DNA for the CDR3 is TGTGCCAGCAGTCATCTCACCGGGACAGGAAACACTGAAGCTTTCTTT. It is translated as CASSHLTGTGNTEAFF. The entire variable domain, with the rest obtained from reference TRBV9 and TRBJ1-1, is as follows: DSGVTQTPKHLITATGQRVTLRCSPRSGDLSVYWYQQSLDQGLQFLIQYYNGEERAKGNILERFSAQQFPDLHSELNLSSLELGDSALYFCASSHLTGTGNTEAFFGQGTRLTVV.

The genes are TRBV6-5 and TRBJ1-1, with TRBD1 identical over 7 bases. V lost 4 bases and J lost 4; bases outside the gene matches: 6. CDR3 length: 14 residues. CDR1 is MNHEY, CDR2 SVGAGI, per germline. The CDR3 DNA sequence: TGTGCCAGCAGTTCCCAGGGGGGACGCACTGAAGCTTTCTTT. Encoded protein: CASSSQGGRTEAFF.

Here the CDR3 DNA reads TGTGCCAGCAGCTTACTCGGCCCGACTGGTCAAGAGACCCAGTACTTC. Amino acids: CASSLLGPTGQETQYF. The chain carries TRBV7-2 and TRBJ2-5; the D is unclear. This CDR3 spans 16 amino acids. Deletions cut 2 bases from V and 2 bases from J, with 15 bases between. Germline V gene lookup returns CDR1 SGHTA and CDR2 FQGNSA.

By share, this clone ranks as medium-sized. The chain uses TRBV2 and TRBJ2-4; TRBD1 is a possible D gene (6 bases). Trimming shortened V by 6 bases and J by 1 base, and 16 bases separated the two germline ends. Looked up from germline, CDR1 is SNHLY and CDR2 is FYNNEI. The CDR3 has 16 residues. The CDR3 DNA reads TGTGCCAGCAGGGCCCGACAGGCGAAGGCCAAAAACATTCAGTACTTC. Amino acids: CASRARQAKAKNIQYF.

The rearrangement joins TRBV2 to TRBJ1-4; 8 bases fit TRBD1. The CDR3 extends over 16 amino acids. Trimming cost V 6 bases and J 5 bases; bases outside gene matches: 11. Germline CDR1 is SNHLY and CDR2 is FYNNEI. In nucleotides, the CDR3 is TGTGCCAGCAGGACCTCCGGGACAGGACTGAATGAAAAACTGTTTTTT. Translation gives CASRTSGTGLNEKLFF.

The rearrangement uses TRBV7-8 and TRBJ1-6; D unclear. This CDR3 has 15 amino acids. The germline gives CDR1 SGHVS, CDR2 FQNEAQ. Trimming pared 6 bases from V and 0 bases from J, leaving 9 bases between. The CDR3 sequence is CASRDSSSYNSPLHF. DNA for the CDR3: TGTGCCAGCAGGGACTCCAGCTCCTATAATTCACCCCTCCACTTT. Using reference TRBV7-8 and TRBJ1-6 for the parts outside the CDR3, the full variable domain is GAGVSQSPRYKVAKRGQDVALRCDPISGHVSLFWYQQALGQGPEFLTYFQNEAQLDKSGLPSDRFFAERPEGSVSTLKIQRTQQEDSAVYLCASRDSSSYNSPLHFGNGTRLTVT.

This sequence joins TRBV4-3 and TRBJ1-5; D perhaps matches TRBD1 (5 bases). Looked up from germline, CDR1 is LGHNA and CDR2 is YSLEER. Trimming shortened V by 0 bases and J by 4 bases, and 7 bases separated the two germline ends. CDR3 length: 14 residues. CDR3 coding DNA: TGCGCCAGCAGCCAAGACAGGGCTAATCAGCCCCAGCATTTT. This codes for CASSQDRANQPQHF.

The chain joins TRBV11-3 to TRBJ2-5; 11 nucleotides match TRBD2. V shed 1 base and J 5 bases; nucleotides not matched to a gene: 9. Germline assignment: CDR1 SGHNT and CDR2 YENEEA. This CDR3 contains 17 residues. The CDR3 spells CASSLGSTSGSSETQYF. The CDR3 nucleotides are TGTGCCAGCAGCTTAGGGTCTACTAGCGGGAGTAGTGAGACCCAGTACTTC.

The chain recombines TRBV10-3 with TRBJ1-1, with D hard to call. CDR1 is ENHRY and CDR2 is SYGVKD in the germline V gene. Trimming stripped 6 bases from V and 1 base from J, with 18 bases between. The CDR3 covers 16 residues. The CDR3 sequence: CAISLAAGRSNTEAFF. The CDR3 DNA sequence: TGTGCCATCAGCCTCGCCGCGGGCAGATCGAACACTGAAGCTTTCTTT.

The V call is TRBV7-9, the J call TRBJ1-1, with D tentatively TRBD1 (5 bases). Trimming pared 5 bases from V and 3 bases from J, leaving 10 bases between. The CDR3 is 13 amino acids. Germline V gene data show CDR1 as SEHNR and CDR2 as FQNEAQ (reference sequence). CDR3 sequence reads: CASSLTEDTEAFF. CDR3 coding DNA: TGTGCCAGCAGCCTGACAGAGGACACTGAAGCTTTCTTT.

The genes are TRBV5-4 and TRBJ1-1, with 8 bases lining up with TRBD1. J lost 1 base, V lost 1 base, and 9 bases had no gene match. CDR1 SGHNT and CDR2 YYREEE come from the germline V gene (reference sequence). The CDR3 is 17 residues long. The CDR3 region is CASSLQVRGQGNTEAFF. As DNA, the CDR3 is TGTGCCAGCAGCTTGCAAGTCAGGGGGCAGGGGAACACTGAAGCTTTCTTT.

The table lists this clone with a count of one. The chain uses TRBV11-2 and TRBJ1-5; TRBD1 matches at 10 bases. The J segment lost 4 bases and the V segment lost 5 bases, leaving 5 bases of the junction unmatched. Germline-derived CDR1 and CDR2 are SGHAT and FQNNGV. The CDR3 covers 15 residues. The CDR3 DNA sequence: TGTGCCAGCAGCCAAGGGACAGGGGCTAATCAGCCCCAGCATTTT. Translation gives CASSQGTGANQPQHF. Complete variable domain (other parts from reference TRBV11-2 and TRBJ1-5): EAGVAQSPRYKIIEKRQSVAFWCNPISGHATLYWYQQILGQGPKLLIQFQNNGVVDDSQLPKDRFSAERLKGVDSTLKIQPAKLEDSAVYLCASSQGTGANQPQHFGDGTRLSIL.

The rearrangement links TRBV27 to TRBJ1-5, with unresolved D. The CDR3 length is 16 residues. CDR1 and CDR2 from the germline V gene are MNHEY and SMNVEV (reference sequence). Deletions cut 2 bases from V and 4 bases from J, with 15 bases between. The CDR3 DNA is TGTGCCAGCAGTTTAAACGGCGGGGAAGGTAATCAGCCCCAGCATTTT. This sequence encodes CASSLNGGEGNQPQHF.

In this sample, this clone turned up a few times. The rearrangement joins TRBV29-1 to TRBJ1-1, with D possibly TRBD1 on 6 matching bases. Trimming left V 8 bases short and J 6 bases short, with 19 bases between. This CDR3 comprises 13 residues. Germline V lookup: CDR1 SQVTM, CDR2 ANQGSEA. DNA for the CDR3: TGCAGCATCGACAGGCGATACAACCCTGAAGCTTTCTTT. Residues: CSIDRRYNPEAFF.

The count of this clone is one. This chain links TRBV30 with TRBJ2-1; perhaps TRBD2 as D (6 bases). Germline CDR1 and CDR2: GTSNPN and SVGIG (reference sequence). V lost 1 base to trimming and J lost 10 bases, with 17 bases between them. CDR3 size: 14 residues. The CDR3 protein is CAWSGGTLLGEQFF. The CDR3 coding sequence is TGTGCCTGGAGTGGAGGGACTCTGTTAGGGGAGCAGTTCTTC.

The chain uses TRBV7-9 and TRBJ2-2; TRBD2 agrees at 9 bases. Germline lookup yields CDR1 SEHNR and CDR2 FQNEAQ (reference sequence). The V and J ends lost 3 bases and 6 bases, in that order; junction bases with no gene match: 5. The length of the CDR3 is 15 residues. CDR3 DNA: TGTGCCAGCAGCTTGCGGGAGGGCCTACCCGGGGAGCTGTTTTTT. Protein sequence: CASSLREGLPGELFF.

Comment on this clone: The junction departs from the called germline gene at one end, perhaps through a read error. The V and J genes are TRBV19 and TRBJ2-5, with 12 nucleotides matching TRBD2. Germline V CDR1 and CDR2: LNHDA, SQIVND (reference sequence). The CDR3 has 15 amino acids. The CDR3 DNA follows: TGTACCAGTAGCGAACTAGCGGGAGGTGGGGAGACCCAGTACTTC. Protein product: CTSSELAGGGETQYF.

This clone was observed a few times. J is TRBJ1-1 and V is TRBV15; 7 nucleotides align to TRBD1. The CDR3 sequence is 15 residues long. With V trimmed by 7 bases and J by 4 bases, 12 bases remained unmatched. Germline CDR1 and CDR2: LNHNV and YYDKDF (reference sequence). The CDR3 region has the DNA TGTGCCACCACGAATATAGAGGGGGCGCGCACTGAAGCTTTCTTT. The encoded protein is CATTNIEGARTEAFF.

The gene calls are TRBV6-5 and TRBJ1-2; D gene unclear. CDR1 is MNHEY, CDR2 SVGAGI, per germline. The length of the CDR3 is 12 residues. The ends were cut back, 10 bases at V and 4 bases at J, with 13 bases in the middle. The DNA of the CDR3 is TGTGCCACCCAACGGCGGAGCTATGGCTACACCTTC. Its translation: CATQRRSYGYTF.

J is TRBJ2-3 and V is TRBV6-1, with 7 bases identical to TRBD1. This CDR3 has 15 amino acids. With V trimmed by 5 bases and J by 2 bases, 7 bases remained unmatched. Germline V gene sequence: CDR1 MNHNS, CDR2 SASEGT. CDR3: CASSTGQLNTDTQYF. The CDR3 nucleotides are TGTGCCAGCAGTACGGGACAGTTAAACACAGATACGCAGTATTTT.

The V gene is TRBV7-2, the J gene TRBJ1-2, with 10 bases fitting TRBD1. This CDR3 has 14 amino acids. The V gene's germline CDR1 is SGHTA and CDR2 FQGNSA. J was trimmed by 6 bases and V by 6 bases; bases with no gene match: 7. CDR3 DNA sequence: TGTGCCAGCAGGTCCGGGACAGGGGTTGATGGCTACACCTTC. It encodes CASRSGTGVDGYTF.

This clone was detected once. This rearrangement joins TRBV21-1 to TRBJ2-7; TRBD2 is taken as the D call from the table, unchecked against the DNA. TRBV21-1 is a known pseudogene. This CDR3 has 17 residues. Here the CDR3 reads CASSKAAAATQPYEQYF. CDR3 bases: TGTGCCAGCAGCAAAGCAGCGGCCGCCACCCAACCCTACGAGCAGTACTTC.

This rearrangement joins TRBV9 to TRBJ2-1; 14 bases align to TRBD2. With V trimmed by 3 bases and J by 6 bases, 2 bases remained unmatched. Germline CDR1 is SGDLS and CDR2 is YYNGEE. There are 15 residues in the CDR3. The chain's CDR3 is CASSATSGGANEQFF. CDR3 nucleotides: TGTGCCAGCAGCGCGACTAGCGGGGGGGCCAATGAGCAGTTCTTC.

The sample holds one count of this clone. At one end, the junction sequence differs from germline, possibly due to a read error. At the DNA level, this CDR3 is encoded by other sequences in the same sample as well. The chain couples TRBV11-3 to TRBJ2-5; 7 bases agree with TRBD2. The CDR3 has 12 residues. Germline-derived CDR1 and CDR2 are SGHNT and YENEEA. CDR3 sequence (DNA): TGCGCCAGCAGCGCCGGGAGGGAGACCCAGTACTTC. It yields the protein CASSAGRETQYF.

This sequence joins TRBV6-5 and TRBJ2-7; 8 nucleotides line up with TRBD1. After removal of 0 bases from V and 6 bases from J, the junction contained 7 bases not matched to a gene. CDR1 MNHEY and CDR2 SVGAGI come from the germline V gene. The CDR3 spans 15 residues. CDR3 nucleotide sequence: TGTGCCAGCAGTTACTCGATGACAGGGGAGGCCGAGCAGTACTTC. Amino acid sequence: CASSYSMTGEAEQYF.

This clone is medium-sized. This chain uses TRBV2 with TRBJ2-1; 7 positions match TRBD1. The germline gives CDR1 SNHLY, CDR2 FYNNEI. This CDR3 is 14 amino acids long. Losses at the gene ends were 5 bases for V and 5 bases for J; bases not matched to a gene: 6. In DNA form, the CDR3 reads TGTGCCAGCAGTCGGGACAGCGGTAACAATGAGCAGTTCTTC. This gives the protein CASSRDSGNNEQFF.

This chain joins TRBV30 and TRBJ1-1; D remains unclear. Between the trimmed V and J ends, which lost 0 bases and 5 bases, there was a span of 10 bases. The CDR3 runs to 13 residues. Germline values: CDR1 GTSNPN, CDR2 SVGIG (reference sequence). CDR3 nucleotides: TGTGCCTGGAGTGTAAACCTGAGGACTGAAGCTTTCTTT. Translated, it gives CAWSVNLRTEAFF.

The J gene is TRBJ2-7, the V gene TRBV4-3; 7 bases match TRBD2. This CDR3 is built from 16 residues. Germline trimming cut 1 base from V and 1 base from J; bases unmatched to any gene: 7. CDR1 is LGHNA and CDR2 is YSLEER in the germline V gene. The CDR3 sequence is CASSQALADYSYEQYF. CDR3 nucleotide sequence: TGCGCCAGCAGCCAAGCCCTAGCGGATTATTCCTACGAGCAGTACTTC.

The gene calls are TRBV11-2 and TRBJ2-2, with a tentative D call TRBD2 (6 bases). The V end was cut by 5 bases, the J end by 7 bases, with 14 bases between. Germline V CDR1 and CDR2: SGHAT, FQNNGV. This CDR3 has 14 amino acids. CDR3 in amino acids: CASSRQDGGGELFF. CDR3 in DNA: TGTGCCAGCAGCAGACAAGACGGGGGCGGGGAGCTGTTTTTT.

This clone was seen only a few times. This rearrangement joins TRBV28 to TRBJ1-2; 7 bases are a match to TRBD1. Germline CDR1 and CDR2: MDHEN and SYDVKM. The CDR3 is made up of 15 amino acids. Trimming cost V 4 bases and J 4 bases; bases outside gene matches: 9. The CDR3 DNA reads TGTGCCAGCAGTTCAAGGGGGCGCTACGTCTATGGCTACACCTTC. This translates into CASSSRGRYVYGYTF.

This clone was seen a single time. The V gene is TRBV6-1, the J gene TRBJ1-2, with TRBD1 matching over 7 bases. V was pared by 6 bases and J by 6 bases, with 7 bases of the junction left unmatched. Germline V gives CDR1 MNHNS, CDR2 SASEGT. There are 13 residues in the CDR3. CDR3 region: CASRGTGEHGYTF. The DNA for the CDR3 is TGTGCCAGCAGAGGTACAGGGGAACATGGCTACACCTTC.